What follows are 22 T cell receptor beta chains derived from one specimen sequenced in a study of cytotoxic CD8 clonotypes in ibrutinib-treated CLL. Repertoires were generated with immunoSEQ multiplex PCR, while TCRdb's copy carries only in-frame clones and drops some. The sample carries about 300,000 clones, approximately 76% recorded once. The source material was PBMCs, sampled at disease progression, from a patient treated with ibrutinib. Receptors originate from a human donor with chronic lymphocytic leukemia.

The chain carries TRBV18 and TRBJ1-2, with D possibly matching TRBD1 (5 bases). Per the germline V gene, CDR1 is KGHSH and CDR2 is LQKENI. V lost 0 bases, J lost 4 bases, and 12 bases lay in between. This CDR3 is built from 15 residues. CDR3 sequence reads: CASSPPGRGAYGYTF. The CDR3, as DNA: TGTGCCAGCTCACCACCGGGACGAGGAGCCTATGGCTACACCTTC.

V is TRBV19 and J is TRBJ2-7; 11 bases fit TRBD1. Germline values: CDR1 LNHDA, CDR2 SQIVND (reference sequence). The CDR3 sequence is 14 residues long. After removal of 8 bases from V and 2 bases from J, the junction contained 5 bases not matched to a gene. The CDR3 sequence: CASAPGQGAYEQYF. The CDR3 DNA is TGTGCCAGTGCACCGGGACAGGGGGCCTACGAGCAGTACTTC.

The chain uses TRBV10-3 and TRBJ2-5, with 11 bases fitting TRBD2. This CDR3 is built from 16 residues. CDR1 and CDR2 from the germline V gene are ENHRY and SYGVKD. After removal of 0 bases from V and 9 bases from J, the junction contained 9 bases not matched to a gene. The CDR3 spells CAISESALAGGAPQYF. CDR3 bases: TGTGCCATCAGTGAGTCGGCGCTAGCGGGAGGTGCGCCCCAGTACTTC.

This clone appeared a few times. The CDR3 sequence is CASSLRDRGLISAGELFF. In DNA form, the CDR3 reads TGTGCCAGTAGTCTCCGGGACAGGGGCCTTATTAGTGCCGGGGAGCTGTTTTTT. The J gene is TRBJ2-2, the V gene TRBV19, with TRBD1 identical over 10 bases. CDR1 LNHDA and CDR2 SQIVND come from the germline V gene (reference sequence). CDR3 length: 18 residues. Losses at the gene ends were 5 bases for V and 6 bases for J; bases not matched to a gene: 15.

The sample holds a few counts of this clone. V usage is TRBV5-1 and J usage is TRBJ2-2; the D call may be TRBD1 or TRBD2 (5 bases each). Germline values: CDR1 SGHRS, CDR2 YFSETQ. V was cut by 1 base and J by 4 bases, with 14 bases left in between. The CDR3 length is 16 residues. The CDR3 region has the DNA TGCGCCAGCAGCTTGATCGGATCCGGGGCCACCGGGGAGCTGTTTTTT. Its protein product is CASSLIGSGATGELFF.

The chain employs TRBV10-3 and TRBJ1-4; 8 bases are shared with TRBD1. Germline trimming cut 6 bases from V and 8 bases from J; bases unmatched to any gene: 8. Germline loops: CDR1 ENHRY, CDR2 SYGVKD. The CDR3 runs to 14 residues. CDR3 bases: TGTGCCATCAGCCCGACAGGGGCTGGGGAAAAACTGTTTTTT. Amino acids: CAISPTGAGEKLFF.

The chain joins TRBV19 to TRBJ2-1; D not resolved. V lost 8 bases to trimming and J lost 5 bases, with 13 bases between them. This CDR3 comprises 13 residues. Germline V gene sequence: CDR1 LNHDA, CDR2 SQIVND (reference sequence). The CDR3 DNA sequence: TGTGCCAGTCGGTCGAAACGTAACAATGAGCAGTTCTTC. Amino acid sequence: CASRSKRNNEQFF.

The chain joins TRBV29-1 to TRBJ2-2; weak D call: TRBD1 (6 bases). The CDR3 consists of 17 residues. Germline assignment: CDR1 SQVTM and CDR2 ANQGSEA. V gave up 5 bases and J gave up 0 bases, with 19 bases separating them. CDR3 region: CSVPSTGSFTNTGELFF. CDR3 nucleotide sequence: TGCAGCGTTCCGTCGACAGGTTCCTTCACGAACACCGGGGAGCTGTTTTTT.

CDR3 nucleotide sequence: TGTGCCAGCAGCCTAGGGGTAAGGAGGGGGAATGAGCAGTTCTTC. Encoded protein: CASSLGVRRGNEQFF. The rearrangement uses TRBV7-2 and TRBJ2-1; D tentatively reads TRBD1 or TRBD2 (6 bases each). V lost 5 bases to trimming and J lost 7 bases, with 18 bases between them. Germline V gene data show CDR1 as SGHTA and CDR2 as FQGNSA. There are 15 residues in the CDR3.

The V call is TRBV5-6, the J call TRBJ1-2; D not certain. This CDR3 region has 14 residues. In germline, CDR1 is SGHDT, CDR2 YYEEEE. Between the trimmed V and J ends, which lost 5 bases and 5 bases, there was a span of 16 bases. The CDR3, as DNA: TGTGCCAGCAGACGAGCTACAGCTACTTATGGCTACACCTTC. Encoded protein: CASRRATATYGYTF.

The gene calls are TRBV2 and TRBJ1-6; D gene unclear. In germline, CDR1 is SNHLY, CDR2 FYNNEI. The V end was cut by 3 bases, the J end by 0 bases, with 6 bases between. CDR3 length equals 15 residues. This CDR3 reads CASSDRSSYNSPLHF. CDR3 bases: TGTGCCAGCAGTGATCGAAGCTCCTATAATTCACCCCTCCACTTT.

The genes are TRBV7-6 and TRBJ2-7, with D perhaps being TRBD1 or TRBD2 (5 bases each). CDR1 and CDR2 (germline): SGHVS, FNYEAQ. The CDR3 loop spans 15 amino acids. Trimming shortened V by 4 bases and J by 2 bases, and 15 bases separated the two germline ends. DNA for the CDR3: TGTGCCAGCAGCTCTCGCCGGGACCAAACCTACGAGCAGTACTTC. Protein product: CASSSRRDQTYEQYF.

This chain joins TRBV5-1 and TRBJ2-5; possibly TRBD1 for D (5 bases). Trimming took 2 bases from V and 0 from J, leaving 8 bases between them. In germline, CDR1 is SGHRS, CDR2 YFSETQ. This CDR3 has 14 amino acids. As DNA, the CDR3 is TGCGCCAGCAGCTTTGTCAGGGACCAAGAGACCCAGTACTTC. It translates to CASSFVRDQETQYF.

For the CDR3, the DNA is TGTGCCAGCAGCTTAGCGCTGGTAACGCAGTATTTT. Amino acids: CASSLALVTQYF. The chain joins TRBV7-8 to TRBJ2-3; the D is unclear. Germline V lookup: CDR1 SGHVS, CDR2 FQNEAQ. V was trimmed by 0 bases and J by 9 bases, leaving 7 bases between them. The CDR3 covers 12 residues.

This clone was counted only a few times. This chain connects TRBV5-6 to TRBJ1-6; no firm D call. Trimming shortened V by 1 base and J by 8 bases, and 4 bases separated the two germline ends. In germline, CDR1 is SGHDT, CDR2 YYEEEE. CDR3 length equals 12 residues. The CDR3: CASSLIDSPLHF. As DNA, the CDR3 is TGTGCCAGCAGCTTGATAGATTCACCCCTCCACTTT.

The V and J genes are TRBV6-1 and TRBJ1-1; D possibly corresponds to TRBD1 (5 bases). V gave up 0 bases and J gave up 8 bases, with 16 bases separating them. The CDR3 loop spans 15 amino acids. Germline lookup yields CDR1 MNHNS and CDR2 SASEGT. The CDR3 coding sequence is TGTGCCAGCAGTGAAGCGAACTCGGGACCCCGGGAAGCTTTCTTT. It is translated as CASSEANSGPREAFF.

This clone has just a few counts. The V call is TRBV6-5, the J call TRBJ1-2; the match to TRBD1 covers 7 bases. Germline CDR1 MNHEY, CDR2 SVGAGI. This CDR3 is built from 14 residues. J gave up 4 bases and V 0 bases, and 2 bases lay outside the gene matches. CDR3 sequence reads: CASSYSTGAYGYTF. The CDR3 DNA reads TGTGCCAGCAGTTACTCAACAGGGGCCTATGGCTACACCTTC.

This clone was picked up one time. This chain uses TRBV7-2 with TRBJ1-5; perhaps TRBD1 as D (5 bases). CDR3 length: 15 residues. V was trimmed by 5 bases and J by 3 bases, leaving 14 bases between them. The V gene's germline CDR1 is SGHTA and CDR2 FQGNSA. CDR3 nucleotides: TGTGCCAGCAGCAGATGGGGGACCAACAATCAGCCCCAGCATTTT. It yields the protein CASSRWGTNNQPQHF.

This clone was counted a few times. CDR3 sequence (DNA): TGTGCCATCGGCGAGCGGGAGGGCCCGCGAGAGCAGTACTTC. Translated, it gives CAIGEREGPREQYF. The chain employs TRBV10-3 and TRBJ2-7, with 10 nucleotides matching TRBD2. V lost 8 bases, J lost 7 bases, and 11 bases stayed unmatched. The CDR3 spans 14 residues. In germline, CDR1 is ENHRY, CDR2 SYGVKD.

The chain links TRBV11-2 to TRBJ2-7; the match to TRBD2 covers 10 bases. The ends lost 5 bases at V and 5 bases at J; junction bases unmatched: 9. The V gene's germline CDR1 is SGHAT and CDR2 FQNNGV. This CDR3 has 15 residues. The CDR3 is CASSKLAGEGHEQYF. DNA for the CDR3: TGTGCCAGCAGCAAGCTAGCGGGAGAAGGGCACGAGCAGTACTTC.

Only a few counts were recorded for this clone. The V gene is TRBV19, the J gene TRBJ2-2, with 12 bases matching TRBD1. Germline CDR1 and CDR2: LNHDA and SQIVND (reference sequence). CDR3 length: 14 residues. V shed 6 bases, J shed 7 bases, and the junction held 3 bases outside the gene matches. The DNA for the CDR3 is TGTGCCAGTAGCTGGGACAGGGGGCACGGGGAGCTGTTTTTT. It yields the protein CASSWDRGHGELFF.

CDR3 sequence (DNA): TGTGCCAGCAGTTTACGGGGGACGGAAGAGACCCAGTACTTC. Translated, it gives CASSLRGTEETQYF. The V gene is TRBV6-5, the J gene TRBJ2-5; D possibly corresponds to TRBD2 (6 bases). The CDR3 covers 14 residues. V gave up 4 bases and J gave up 3 bases, with 12 bases separating them. Germline CDR1 and CDR2: MNHEY and SVGAGI.